A selection of T cell receptor beta chains follows, all from one sample in a study. One entry per CDR3 protein results from TCRdb running MiXCR on the RT-PCR reads. Of about 700,000 distinct CDR3 sequences in the sample, approximately 15% were seen once. Input material: memory CD4+ T cells from blood. These receptors came from a female donor in good health, serving as a healthy control. CDR3s include the opening cysteine and the closing phenylalanine or tryptophan. The order of the fields is CDR3 protein, CDR3 DNA, J gene, clone size, V gene, D gene. D genes are given only for firm matches. For some rows the clone size is stated as once, few or many, or as a class when expanded; others skip it.

cdr3_aa: CASSPEAGGEQYF; cdr3_nt: TGTGCCAGCTCACCAGAGGCCGGGGGCGAGCAGTACTTC; j_call: TRBJ2-7; clone_size: .; v_call: TRBV18; d_call: .
cdr3_aa: CASSVLAGVGSYNEQFF; cdr3_nt: TGTGCCAGCAGCGTACTAGCGGGAGTTGGCTCCTACAATGAGCAGTTCTTC; j_call: TRBJ2-1; clone_size: .; v_call: TRBV9; d_call: TRBD2
cdr3_aa: CASSLRTGSGANVLTF; cdr3_nt: TGCGCCAGCAGCCTACGAACAGGGTCTGGGGCCAACGTCCTGACTTTC; j_call: TRBJ2-6; clone_size: .; v_call: TRBV4-3; d_call: .
cdr3_aa: CASSLNGGQSNTEAFF; cdr3_nt: TGTGCCAGCAGCCTAAACGGTGGACAGTCGAACACTGAAGCTTTCTTT; j_call: TRBJ1-1; clone_size: few; v_call: TRBV7-3; d_call: .
cdr3_aa: CASSPQPPNSGNTIYF; cdr3_nt: TGTGCCAGCAGCCCACAGCCACCCAACTCTGGAAACACCATATATTTT; j_call: TRBJ1-3; clone_size: few; v_call: TRBV7-2; d_call: .
cdr3_aa: CSAVLAGAQFF; cdr3_nt: TGCAGTGCGGTCCTAGCGGGGGCCCAGTTCTTC; j_call: TRBJ2-1; clone_size: many; v_call: TRBV20-1; d_call: TRBD2
cdr3_aa: CASSLAGGRGYGYTF; cdr3_nt: TGTGCCAGCAGCTTAGCGGGGGGCCGAGGCTATGGCTACACCTTC; j_call: TRBJ1-2; clone_size: few; v_call: TRBV7-2; d_call: .
cdr3_aa: CASSAEGRSYNEQYF; cdr3_nt: TGTGCCAGCAGCGCCGAGGGCCGATCCTACAACGAGCAGTACTTC; j_call: TRBJ2-7; clone_size: many; v_call: TRBV9; d_call: .
cdr3_aa: CAISESSAGEQFF; cdr3_nt: TGTGCCATCAGTGAGTCTTCGGCCGGCGAGCAGTTCTTC; j_call: TRBJ2-1; clone_size: many; v_call: TRBV10-3; d_call: .
cdr3_aa: CASSVTETPITGELFF; cdr3_nt: TGTGCCAGCAGCGTCACGGAGACTCCAATTACCGGGGAGCTGTTTTTT; j_call: TRBJ2-2; clone_size: few; v_call: TRBV9; d_call: .
cdr3_aa: CSARDAGGTPERSPLHF; cdr3_nt: TGCAGTGCTAGGGATGCAGGAGGGACCCCCGAGAGGTCACCCCTCCACTTT; j_call: TRBJ1-6; clone_size: .; v_call: TRBV20-1; d_call: .